This entry describes one T cell receptor (beta chain). The data were taken from a study of blood T cell repertoires in COVID-19. Study summary: The study drew acute and convalescent COVID-19 samples from the United States, Italy and Spain. From T cells, B-cell-depleted T cells, or PBMCs came the material, which was cDNA or gDNA.

As processed by the authors: Estimated nucleated cell counts came from reference gene primer amplification. Data came from immunoSEQ multiplex PCR; TCRdb stores just in-frame clones and leaves some out. The DNA gave D and trimming, while V, J and clone size come from that table. The sample lists about 34,000 clones; about 89% were seen once. The CDR3 is 16 residues long. V lost 3 bases, J lost 7 bases, and 9 bases stayed unmatched. Germline loops: CDR1 SGHDT, CDR2 YYEEEE. V usage is TRBV5-6 and J usage is TRBJ2-2; 10 bases align to TRBD2. This clonotype was obtained from a man between 65 and 85 years old with active COVID-19. The sequenced material came from peripheral blood. The CDR3: CASSSRRLAGVGELFF. CDR3 sequence (DNA): TGTGCCAGCAGCTCCCGGCGGCTAGCGGGAGTCGGGGAGCTGTTTTTT.